This T cell receptor (beta chain) is from a study of neoadjuvant anti-PD-1 for oral cavity cancer. On the study more broadly: Around day 43, patients without progression received a fourth nivolumab dose before surgery. General study results and limits: Higher pretreatment Treg/Th17 ratios tracked higher pretreatment blood clonality.

J was trimmed by 5 bases and V by 5 bases; bases with no gene match: 13. The CDR3 contains 17 residues. Germline V gives CDR1 SGHTA, CDR2 FQGTGA. Details on this clone: The antigen remains undetermined.

Sample time point: after neoadjuvant nivolumab, at surgical resection. Cohort: HPV-negative, locally advanced oral cavity squamous cell carcinoma patients. Tumor libraries mostly used roughly 5 ug genomic DNA, two replicates each. The protocol was immunoSEQ multiplex PCR, while the TCRdb copy is restricted to in-frame clones and leaves out a portion. The sample contains about 23,000 clones, under 55% of which appear only once. The sample consisted of tumor tissue, taken after nivolumab (anti-PD-1) treatment. The chain couples TRBV7-3 to TRBJ2-2; 8 bases are shared with TRBD1. The receptor's source is a person aged 40 to 85 with oral cavity squamous cell carcinoma. CDR3 region: CASSLYPGQGGTGELFF. The CDR3 nucleotides are TGTGCCAGCAGCCTCTACCCAGGACAGGGTGGTACCGGGGAGCTGTTTTTT.